Detailed here is one T cell receptor beta chain. This clone appeared a few times. Its target antigen remains unknown. Qualities for individual bases were not recorded, and no much larger clone is one base off. The CDR3 regions of human TCRbeta chains were analyzed by immunosequencing. Per the authors' processing: TCRs in the repertoires were compared against a reference library of SARS-CoV-2-specific TCRs that had been generated with the MIRA antigen-specificity platform. Breadth was defined as the fraction of unique TCRs that were SARS-CoV-2-associated. Depth was defined as the fraction of total T cells that were SARS-CoV-2-associated. Using the MIRA data, each spike-specific TCR was assigned both to the spike region to which the TCR was reactive and to a CD4 or CD8 class. Log10-transformed breadth and depth values were compared by one-way ANOVA with Sidak's multiple comparisons tests. Not all clones reach the TCRdb copy of this immuneACCESS table, which keeps in-frame sequences only. Checked studies attribute under half of the gap to unresolved V genes and leave the rest unexplained. That table gives V, J and clone size, and the DNA gave D and trimming. The sample contains 75,000 to 95,000 clones, about 85% of them found a single time. Less than 15% of the sample is taken by the ten largest.

The sample originates from a study of T cell responses to AZD1222 COVID-19 vaccine (dated by TCRdb to the early 2020s). General notes on the study: AZD1222 recipients with second doses at about 4 weeks or about 12 weeks were pooled, because spike-specific TCR depth and breadth did not differ between schedules. A total of more than 230 trial participants underwent TCR sequencing, of whom 207 had received two doses of AZD1222 and some 26 had received two doses of the MenACWY control vaccine. Trial participants were enrolled by age into subgroups of 18-55, 56-69 and 70-plus years, and roughly 150, 30 and 60 TCR-sequenced participants, respectively, were included in these subgroups. General findings and caveats noted by the study authors: Epitopes outside the regions mutated in the B.1.351 and B.1.1.7 variants were reportedly recognized by nearly half of the unique spike-specific TCRs. Because no samples from the day 14 peak response were available, repertoires could be characterized only after the peak T cell response. Conclusions about previously exposed vaccinees are limited because only six or seven AZD1222 recipients were SARS-CoV-2 seropositive at baseline. After two AZD1222 doses, spike-specific TCR breadth and depth were significantly higher than at day 0 and than in MenACWY recipients. CD4 TCRs associated with the vaccine covered the entire spike protein, and the dominant responses were in regions 160-218 and 743-854. The 56-69-year group was small, and its depth increase did not reach significance, likely because of low power. Participants were mostly white British and included more females than males, and it was suggested by the authors that clonal diversity may have been underestimated.

According to the study, the label for this sample's time point signals: baseline before first vaccination. Vaccinee samples were obtained from the UK trials COV001 and COV002, which included a single-blind randomized controlled phase 2/3 trial of AZD1222 (ChAdOx1 nCoV-19) in healthy adults. Trial participant PBMC samples were collected at day 0 and day 28 after the second dose for TCRbeta chain sequencing. V is clipped by 4 bases and J by 5 bases, and the sequence between their germline boundaries is 24 bases long. CDR1 and CDR2 are drawn from the germline V gene: MNHGY, SVAAGI. The CDR3 has 18 amino acids, counting the end cysteine and phenylalanine. The entry retains the CDR3 DNA only, 54 bases that are in frame from base 1.

Sequenced here: peripheral blood, sampled on day 0 of AZD1222 vaccination. The receptor chain draws on TRBV6-9 and TRBJ1-3, and possibly TRBD1, on 6 matching bases. The sequence was obtained from an adult in good health. The nucleotide sequence reads TGTGCCAGCAGTTCCTATTGCAATCTAGGACAGCCAAGAAACACCATATATTTT. Its protein reads: CASSSYCNLGQPRNTIYF.